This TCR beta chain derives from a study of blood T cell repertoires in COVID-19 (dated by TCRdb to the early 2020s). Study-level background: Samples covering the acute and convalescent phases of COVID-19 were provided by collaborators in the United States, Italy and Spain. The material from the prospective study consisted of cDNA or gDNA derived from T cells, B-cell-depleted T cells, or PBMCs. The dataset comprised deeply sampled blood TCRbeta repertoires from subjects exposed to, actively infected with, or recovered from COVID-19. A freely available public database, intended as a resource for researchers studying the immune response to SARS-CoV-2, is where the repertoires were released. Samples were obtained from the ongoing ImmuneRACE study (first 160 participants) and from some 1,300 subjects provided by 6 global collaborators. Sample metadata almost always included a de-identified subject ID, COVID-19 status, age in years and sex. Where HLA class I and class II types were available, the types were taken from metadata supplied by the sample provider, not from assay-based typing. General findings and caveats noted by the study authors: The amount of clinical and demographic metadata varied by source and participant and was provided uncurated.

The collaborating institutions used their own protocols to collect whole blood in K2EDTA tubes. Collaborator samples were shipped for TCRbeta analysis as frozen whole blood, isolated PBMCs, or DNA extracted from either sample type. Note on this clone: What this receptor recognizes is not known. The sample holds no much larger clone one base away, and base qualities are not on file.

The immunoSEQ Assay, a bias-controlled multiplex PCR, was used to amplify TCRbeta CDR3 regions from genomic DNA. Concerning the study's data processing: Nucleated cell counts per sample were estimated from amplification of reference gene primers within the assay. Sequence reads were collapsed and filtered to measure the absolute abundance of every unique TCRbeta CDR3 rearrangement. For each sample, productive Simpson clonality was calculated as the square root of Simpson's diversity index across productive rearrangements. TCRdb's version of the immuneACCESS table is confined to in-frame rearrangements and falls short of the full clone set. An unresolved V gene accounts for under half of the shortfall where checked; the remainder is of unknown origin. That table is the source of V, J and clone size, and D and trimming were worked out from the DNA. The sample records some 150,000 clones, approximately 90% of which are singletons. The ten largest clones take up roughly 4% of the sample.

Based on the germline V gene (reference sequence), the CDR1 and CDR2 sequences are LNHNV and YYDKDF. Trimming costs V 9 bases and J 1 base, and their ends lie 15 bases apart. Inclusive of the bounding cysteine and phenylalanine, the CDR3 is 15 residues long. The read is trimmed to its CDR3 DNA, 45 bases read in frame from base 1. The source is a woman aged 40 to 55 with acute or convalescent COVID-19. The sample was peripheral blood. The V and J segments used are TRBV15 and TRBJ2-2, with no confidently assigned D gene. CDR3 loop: CATSLSSVNTGELFF. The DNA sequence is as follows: TGTGCCACTAGTCTGTCGTCTGTGAACACCGGGGAGCTGTTTTTT. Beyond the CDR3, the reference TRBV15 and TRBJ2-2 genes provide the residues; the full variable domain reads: DAMVIQNPRYQVTQFGKPVTLSCSQTLNHNVMYWYQQKSSQAPKLLFHYYDKDFNNEADTPDNFQSRRPNTSFCFLDIRSPGLGDTAMYLCATSLSSVNTGELFFGEGSRLTVL.